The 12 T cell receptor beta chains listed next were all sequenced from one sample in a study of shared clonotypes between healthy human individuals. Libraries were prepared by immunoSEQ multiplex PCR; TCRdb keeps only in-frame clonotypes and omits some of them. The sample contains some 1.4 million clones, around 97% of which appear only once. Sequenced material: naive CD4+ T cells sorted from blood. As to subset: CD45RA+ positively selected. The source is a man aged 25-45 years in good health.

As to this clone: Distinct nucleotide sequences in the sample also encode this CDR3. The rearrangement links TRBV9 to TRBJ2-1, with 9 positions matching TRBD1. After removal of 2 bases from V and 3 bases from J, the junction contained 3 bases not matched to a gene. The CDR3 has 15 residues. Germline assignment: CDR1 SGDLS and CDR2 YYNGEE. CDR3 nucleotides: TGTGCCAGCAGCGTTGACAGGGGGGGCTACAATGAGCAGTTCTTC. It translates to CASSVDRGGYNEQFF.

The CDR3 DNA reads as TGTGCCAGCAGTTACTCCGGGACCTCCTACAATGAGCAGTTCTTC. Translation gives CASSYSGTSYNEQFF. The rearrangement links TRBV6-5 to TRBJ2-1; D assignment may be TRBD1 or TRBD2 (5 bases each). CDR3 size: 15 residues. V lost 0 bases, J lost 0 bases, and 6 bases lay in between. CDR1 and CDR2 from the germline V gene are MNHEY and SVGAGI.

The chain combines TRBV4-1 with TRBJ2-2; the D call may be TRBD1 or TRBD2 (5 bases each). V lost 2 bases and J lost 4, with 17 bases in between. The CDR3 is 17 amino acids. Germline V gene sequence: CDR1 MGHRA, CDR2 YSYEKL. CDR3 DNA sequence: TGCGCCAGCAGCCAAATCCCCCATCTTGGGACCACCGGGGAGCTGTTTTTT. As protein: CASSQIPHLGTTGELFF.

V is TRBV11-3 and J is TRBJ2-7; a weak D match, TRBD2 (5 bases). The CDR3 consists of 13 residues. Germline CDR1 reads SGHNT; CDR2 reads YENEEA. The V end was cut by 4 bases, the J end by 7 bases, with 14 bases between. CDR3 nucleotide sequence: TGTGCCAGCAGCTCAGCGGCGGTGGGGGAGCAGTACTTC. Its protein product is CASSSAAVGEQYF.

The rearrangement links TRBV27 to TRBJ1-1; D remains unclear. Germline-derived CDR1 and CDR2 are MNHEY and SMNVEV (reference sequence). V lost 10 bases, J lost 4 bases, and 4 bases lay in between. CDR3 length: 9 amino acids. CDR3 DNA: TGTGCCACCCGCACTGAAGCTTTCTTT. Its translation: CATRTEAFF.

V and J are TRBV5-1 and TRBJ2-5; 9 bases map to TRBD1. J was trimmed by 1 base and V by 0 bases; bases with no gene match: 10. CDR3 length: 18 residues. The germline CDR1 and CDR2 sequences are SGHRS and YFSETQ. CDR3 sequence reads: CASSLENRDRVRQETQYF. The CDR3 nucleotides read TGCGCCAGCAGCTTGGAAAACCGGGACAGGGTCCGCCAAGAGACCCAGTACTTC.

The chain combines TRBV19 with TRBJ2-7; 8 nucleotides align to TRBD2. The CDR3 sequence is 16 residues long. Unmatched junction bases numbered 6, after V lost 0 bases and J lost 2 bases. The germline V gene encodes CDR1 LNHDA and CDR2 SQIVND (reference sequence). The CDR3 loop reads CASSIDGAGAAYEQYF. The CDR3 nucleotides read TGTGCCAGTAGTATAGATGGAGCGGGAGCTGCCTACGAGCAGTACTTC.

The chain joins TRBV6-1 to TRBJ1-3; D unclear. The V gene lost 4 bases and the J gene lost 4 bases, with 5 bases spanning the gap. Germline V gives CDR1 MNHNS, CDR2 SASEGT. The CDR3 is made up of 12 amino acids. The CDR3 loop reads CASSVQGNTIYF. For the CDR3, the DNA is TGTGCCAGCAGTGTACAGGGAAACACCATATATTTT.

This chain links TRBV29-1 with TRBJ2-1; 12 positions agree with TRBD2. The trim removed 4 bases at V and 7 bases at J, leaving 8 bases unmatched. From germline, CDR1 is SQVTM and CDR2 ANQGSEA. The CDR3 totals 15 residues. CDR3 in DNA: TGCAGCGTTGTCTTGACTAGCGGGAGTCTTAATGAGCAGTTCTTC. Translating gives CSVVLTSGSLNEQFF.

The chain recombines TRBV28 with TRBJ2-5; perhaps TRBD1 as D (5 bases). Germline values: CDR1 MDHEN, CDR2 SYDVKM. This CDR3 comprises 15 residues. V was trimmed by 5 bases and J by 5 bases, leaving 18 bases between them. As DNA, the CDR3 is TGTGCCAGCAGTCGACGTCAACAGGCATTGGAGACCCAGTACTTC. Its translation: CASSRRQQALETQYF.

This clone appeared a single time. CDR3 DNA: TGTGCCAGCTCGTCAGGACAGGTCGACGAGCAGTACTTC. Translating gives CASSSGQVDEQYF. The chain carries TRBV18 and TRBJ2-7; 7 nucleotides agree with TRBD1. V trimming: 6 bases; J trimming: 5 bases; junction bases outside the gene matches: 7. The CDR3 is 13 amino acids. CDR1 is KGHSH and CDR2 is LQKENI in the germline V gene.

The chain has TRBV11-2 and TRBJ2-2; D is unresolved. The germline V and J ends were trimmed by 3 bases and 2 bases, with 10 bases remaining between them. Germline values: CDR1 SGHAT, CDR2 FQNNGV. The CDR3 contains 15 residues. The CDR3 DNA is TGTGCCAGCAGCTTGAGACGGTCAAACACCGGGGAGCTGTTTTTT. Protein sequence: CASSLRRSNTGELFF.